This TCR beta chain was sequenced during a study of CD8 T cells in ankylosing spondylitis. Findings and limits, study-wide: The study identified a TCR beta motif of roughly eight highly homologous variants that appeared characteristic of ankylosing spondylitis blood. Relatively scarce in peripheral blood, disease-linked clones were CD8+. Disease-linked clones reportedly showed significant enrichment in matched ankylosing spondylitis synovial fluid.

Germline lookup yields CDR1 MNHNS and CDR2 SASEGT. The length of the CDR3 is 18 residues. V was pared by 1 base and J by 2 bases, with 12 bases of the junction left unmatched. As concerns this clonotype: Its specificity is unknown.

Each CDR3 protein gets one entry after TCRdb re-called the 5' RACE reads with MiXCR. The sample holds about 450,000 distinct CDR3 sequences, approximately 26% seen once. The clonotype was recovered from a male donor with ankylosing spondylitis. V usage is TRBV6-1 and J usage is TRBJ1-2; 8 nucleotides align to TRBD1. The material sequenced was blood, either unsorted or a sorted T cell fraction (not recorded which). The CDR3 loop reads CASSEGTTRQGPNYGYTF. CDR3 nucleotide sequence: TGTGCCAGCAGTGAAGGGACAACCAGACAGGGGCCCAACTATGGCTACACCTTC.